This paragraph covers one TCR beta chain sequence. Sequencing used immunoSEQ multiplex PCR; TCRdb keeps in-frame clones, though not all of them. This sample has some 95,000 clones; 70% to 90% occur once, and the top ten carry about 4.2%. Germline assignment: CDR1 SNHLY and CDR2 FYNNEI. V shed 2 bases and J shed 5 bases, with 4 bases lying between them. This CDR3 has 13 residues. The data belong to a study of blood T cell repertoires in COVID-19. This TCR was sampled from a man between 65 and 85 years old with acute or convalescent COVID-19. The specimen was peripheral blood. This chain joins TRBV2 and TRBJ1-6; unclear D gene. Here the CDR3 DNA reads TGTGCCAGCAGTGAACAGGATAATTCACCCCTCCACTTT. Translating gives CASSEQDNSPLHF.